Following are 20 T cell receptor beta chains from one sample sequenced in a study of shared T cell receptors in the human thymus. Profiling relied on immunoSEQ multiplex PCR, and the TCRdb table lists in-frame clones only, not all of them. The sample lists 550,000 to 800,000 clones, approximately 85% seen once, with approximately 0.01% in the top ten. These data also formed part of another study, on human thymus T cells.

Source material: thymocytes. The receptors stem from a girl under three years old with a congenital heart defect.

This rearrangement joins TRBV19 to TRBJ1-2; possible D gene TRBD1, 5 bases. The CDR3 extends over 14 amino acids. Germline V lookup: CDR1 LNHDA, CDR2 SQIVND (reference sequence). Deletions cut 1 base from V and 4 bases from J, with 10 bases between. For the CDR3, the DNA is TGTGCCAGTAGTATAGTCCAGGGTCTCTATGGCTACACCTTC. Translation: CASSIVQGLYGYTF.

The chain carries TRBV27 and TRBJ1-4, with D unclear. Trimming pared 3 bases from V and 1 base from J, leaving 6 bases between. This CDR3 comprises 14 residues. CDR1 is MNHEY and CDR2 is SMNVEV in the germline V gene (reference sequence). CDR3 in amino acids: CASSLTRTNEKLFF. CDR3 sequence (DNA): TGTGCCAGCAGTTTGACAAGAACTAATGAAAAACTGTTTTTT.

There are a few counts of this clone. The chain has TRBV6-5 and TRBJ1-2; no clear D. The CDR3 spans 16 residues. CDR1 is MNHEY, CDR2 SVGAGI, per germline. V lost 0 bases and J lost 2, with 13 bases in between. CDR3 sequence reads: CASSYSIITGNYGYTF. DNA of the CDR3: TGTGCCAGCAGTTACTCGATCATTACGGGGAACTATGGCTACACCTTC.

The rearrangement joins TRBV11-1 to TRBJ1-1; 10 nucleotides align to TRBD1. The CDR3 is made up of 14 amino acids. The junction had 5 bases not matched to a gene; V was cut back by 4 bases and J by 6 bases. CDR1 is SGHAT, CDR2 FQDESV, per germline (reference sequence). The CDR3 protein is CASSSGQGSSEAFF. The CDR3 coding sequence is TGTGCCAGCAGCTCGGGACAGGGGAGCTCTGAAGCTTTCTTT.

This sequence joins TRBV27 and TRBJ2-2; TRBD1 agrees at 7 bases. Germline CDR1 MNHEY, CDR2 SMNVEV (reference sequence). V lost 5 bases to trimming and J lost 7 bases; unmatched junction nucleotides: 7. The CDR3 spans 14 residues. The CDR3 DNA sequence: TGTGCCAGCAGTACTCCCCAGGGGGACGGGGAGCTGTTTTTT. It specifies CASSTPQGDGELFF.

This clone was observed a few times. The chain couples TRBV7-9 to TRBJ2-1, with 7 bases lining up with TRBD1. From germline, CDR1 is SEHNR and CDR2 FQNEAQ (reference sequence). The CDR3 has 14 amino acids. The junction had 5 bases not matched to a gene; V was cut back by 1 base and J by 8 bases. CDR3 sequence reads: CASSLDRGNDEQFF. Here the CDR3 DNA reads TGTGCCAGCAGCTTAGACAGGGGTAACGATGAGCAGTTCTTC.

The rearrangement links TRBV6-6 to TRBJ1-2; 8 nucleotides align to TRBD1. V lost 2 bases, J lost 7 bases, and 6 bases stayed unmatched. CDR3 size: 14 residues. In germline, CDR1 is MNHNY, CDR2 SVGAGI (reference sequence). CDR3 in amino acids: CASSYGRGLGGYTF. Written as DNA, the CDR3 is TGTGCCAGCAGTTACGGCAGGGGGCTGGGTGGCTACACCTTC.

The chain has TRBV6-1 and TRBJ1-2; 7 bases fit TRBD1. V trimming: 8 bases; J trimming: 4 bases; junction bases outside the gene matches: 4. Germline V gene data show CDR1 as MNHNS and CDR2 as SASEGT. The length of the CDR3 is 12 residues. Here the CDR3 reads CASLTGAYGYTF. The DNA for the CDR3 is TGTGCCAGCCTAACAGGGGCCTATGGCTACACCTTC.

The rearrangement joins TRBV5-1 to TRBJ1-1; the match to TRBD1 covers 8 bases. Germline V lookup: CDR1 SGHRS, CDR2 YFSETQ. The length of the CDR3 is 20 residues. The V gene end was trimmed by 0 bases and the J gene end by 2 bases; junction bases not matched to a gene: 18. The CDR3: CASSLGLGTGFTRLNTEAFF. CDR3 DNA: TGCGCCAGCAGCTTGGGGTTAGGGACAGGATTCACGCGGCTCAACACTGAAGCTTTCTTT.

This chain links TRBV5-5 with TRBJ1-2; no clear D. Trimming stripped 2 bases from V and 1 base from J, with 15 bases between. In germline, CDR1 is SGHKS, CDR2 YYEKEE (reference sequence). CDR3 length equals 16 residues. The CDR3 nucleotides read TGTGCCAGCAGCTTCTACCGAAACGGAGTTAACTATGGCTACACCTTC. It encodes CASSFYRNGVNYGYTF.

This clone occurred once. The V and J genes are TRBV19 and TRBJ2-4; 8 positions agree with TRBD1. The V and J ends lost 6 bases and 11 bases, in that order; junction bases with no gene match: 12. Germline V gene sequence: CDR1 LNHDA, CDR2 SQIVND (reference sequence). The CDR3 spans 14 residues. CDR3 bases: TGTGCCAGTAGATGGACAGGGCGAGTTTCTCTTCAGTACTTC. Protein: CASRWTGRVSLQYF. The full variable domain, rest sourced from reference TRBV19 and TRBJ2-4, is DGGITQSPKYLFRKEGQNVTLSCEQNLNHDAMYWYRQDPGQGLRLIYYSQIVNDFQKGDIAEGYSVSREKKESFPLTVTSAQKNPTAFYLCASRWTGRVSLQYFGAGTRLSVL.

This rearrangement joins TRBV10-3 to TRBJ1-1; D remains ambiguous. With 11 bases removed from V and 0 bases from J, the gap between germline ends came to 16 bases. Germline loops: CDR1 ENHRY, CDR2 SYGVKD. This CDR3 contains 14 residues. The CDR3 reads CARVFMVMNTEAFF. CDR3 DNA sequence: TGTGCCCGCGTATTCATGGTGATGAACACTGAAGCTTTCTTT.

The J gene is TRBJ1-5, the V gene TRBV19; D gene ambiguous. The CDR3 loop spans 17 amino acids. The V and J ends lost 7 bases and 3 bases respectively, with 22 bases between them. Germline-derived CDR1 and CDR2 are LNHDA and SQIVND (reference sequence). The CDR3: CASTPGSRSPFNQPQHF. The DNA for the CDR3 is TGTGCCAGTACACCCGGGAGCCGAAGCCCATTCAATCAGCCCCAGCATTTT.

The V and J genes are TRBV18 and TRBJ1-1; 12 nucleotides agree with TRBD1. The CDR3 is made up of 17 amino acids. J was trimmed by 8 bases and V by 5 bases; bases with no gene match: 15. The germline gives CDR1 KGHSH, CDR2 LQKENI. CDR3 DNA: TGTGCCAGCTCATCCCTGACCGGGACAGGGGGCTTCTCGGAAGCTTTCTTT. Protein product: CASSSLTGTGGFSEAFF.

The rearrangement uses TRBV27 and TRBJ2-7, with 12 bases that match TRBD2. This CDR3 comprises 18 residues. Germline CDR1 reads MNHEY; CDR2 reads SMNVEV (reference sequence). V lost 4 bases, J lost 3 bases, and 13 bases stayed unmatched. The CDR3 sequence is CASSSAARTSGTLYEQYF. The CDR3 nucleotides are TGTGCCAGCAGTTCCGCCGCCCGGACTAGCGGGACACTCTACGAGCAGTACTTC.

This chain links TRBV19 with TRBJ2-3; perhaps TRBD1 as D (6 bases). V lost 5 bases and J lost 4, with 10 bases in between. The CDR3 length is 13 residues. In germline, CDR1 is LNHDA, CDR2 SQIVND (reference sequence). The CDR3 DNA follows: TGTGCCAGTAGTGGGGGCCTGGCAGATACGCAGTATTTT. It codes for CASSGGLADTQYF.

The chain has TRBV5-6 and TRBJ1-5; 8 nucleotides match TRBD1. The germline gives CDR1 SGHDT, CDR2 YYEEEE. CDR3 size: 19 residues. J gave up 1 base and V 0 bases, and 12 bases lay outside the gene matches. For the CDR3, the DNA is TGTGCCAGCAGCTTGGGAGCAGGGGGCCGAAAAAAGAGCAATCAGCCCCAGCATTTT. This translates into CASSLGAGGRKKSNQPQHF. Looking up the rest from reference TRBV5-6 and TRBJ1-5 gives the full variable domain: DAGVTQSPTHLIKTRGQQVTLRCSPKSGHDTVSWYQQALGQGPQFIFQYYEEEERQRGNFPDRFSGHQFPNYSSELNVNALLLGDSALYLCASSLGAGGRKKSNQPQHFGDGTRLSIL.

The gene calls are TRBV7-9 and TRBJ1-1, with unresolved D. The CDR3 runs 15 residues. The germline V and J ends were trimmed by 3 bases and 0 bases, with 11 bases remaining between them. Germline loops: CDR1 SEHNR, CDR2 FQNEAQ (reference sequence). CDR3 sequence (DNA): TGTGCCAGCAGCTTGCTTAGCTCTGTGAACACTGAAGCTTTCTTT. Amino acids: CASSLLSSVNTEAFF.

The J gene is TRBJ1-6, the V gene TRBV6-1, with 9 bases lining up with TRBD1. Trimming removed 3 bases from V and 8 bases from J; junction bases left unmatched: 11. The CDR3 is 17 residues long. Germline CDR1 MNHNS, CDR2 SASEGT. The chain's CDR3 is CASSELPGTGRDSPLHF. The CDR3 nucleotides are TGTGCCAGCAGTGAGCTACCGGGGACAGGGAGAGATTCACCCCTCCACTTT.

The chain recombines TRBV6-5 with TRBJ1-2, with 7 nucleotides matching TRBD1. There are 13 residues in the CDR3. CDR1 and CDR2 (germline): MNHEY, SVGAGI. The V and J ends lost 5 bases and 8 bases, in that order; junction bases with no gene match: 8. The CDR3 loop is CASSPRTGVGYTF. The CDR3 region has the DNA TGTGCCAGCAGTCCCAGGACAGGAGTAGGCTACACCTTC.